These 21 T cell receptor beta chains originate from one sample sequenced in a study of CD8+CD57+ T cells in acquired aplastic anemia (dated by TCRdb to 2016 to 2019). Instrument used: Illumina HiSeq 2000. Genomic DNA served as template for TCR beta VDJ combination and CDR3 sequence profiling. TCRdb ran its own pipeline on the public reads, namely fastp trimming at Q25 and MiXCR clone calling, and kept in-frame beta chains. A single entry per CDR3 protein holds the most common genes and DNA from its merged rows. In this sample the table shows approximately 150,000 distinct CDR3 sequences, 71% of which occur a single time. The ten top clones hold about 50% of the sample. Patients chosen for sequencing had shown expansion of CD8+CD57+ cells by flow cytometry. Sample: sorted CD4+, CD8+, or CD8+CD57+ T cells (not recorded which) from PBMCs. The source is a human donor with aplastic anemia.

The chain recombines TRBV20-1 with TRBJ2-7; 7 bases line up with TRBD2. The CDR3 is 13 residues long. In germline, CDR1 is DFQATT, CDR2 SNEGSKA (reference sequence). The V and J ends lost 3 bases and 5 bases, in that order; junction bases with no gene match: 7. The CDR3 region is CSASRREGHEQYF. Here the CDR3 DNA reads TGCAGTGCTAGTAGAAGGGAGGGCCACGAGCAGTACTTC.

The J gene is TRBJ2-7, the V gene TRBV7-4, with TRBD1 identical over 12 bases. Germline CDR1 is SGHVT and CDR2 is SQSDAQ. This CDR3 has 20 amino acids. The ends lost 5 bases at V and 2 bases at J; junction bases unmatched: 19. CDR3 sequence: CASSPRKPRDRGPLTYEQYF. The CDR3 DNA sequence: TGTGCCAGCAGCCCCCGCAAACCCAGGGACAGGGGGCCACTCACCTACGAGCAGTACTTC.

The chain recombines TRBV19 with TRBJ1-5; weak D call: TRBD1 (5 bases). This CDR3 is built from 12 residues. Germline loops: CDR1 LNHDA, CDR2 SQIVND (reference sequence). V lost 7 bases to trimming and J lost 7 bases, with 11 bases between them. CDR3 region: CASTGGGQPQHF. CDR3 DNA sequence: TGTGCCAGTACGGGGGGAGGACAGCCCCAGCATTTT. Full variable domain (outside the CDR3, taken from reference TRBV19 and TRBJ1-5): DGGITQSPKYLFRKEGQNVTLSCEQNLNHDAMYWYRQDPGQGLRLIYYSQIVNDFQKGDIAEGYSVSREKKESFPLTVTSAQKNPTAFYLCASTGGGQPQHFGDGTRLSIL.

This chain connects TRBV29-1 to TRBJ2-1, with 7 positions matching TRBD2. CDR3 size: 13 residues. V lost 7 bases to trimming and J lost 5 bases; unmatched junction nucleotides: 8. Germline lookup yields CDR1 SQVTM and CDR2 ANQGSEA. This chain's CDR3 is CSACPAGNNEQFF. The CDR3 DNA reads TGCAGCGCCTGCCCAGCGGGAAACAATGAGCAGTTCTTC.

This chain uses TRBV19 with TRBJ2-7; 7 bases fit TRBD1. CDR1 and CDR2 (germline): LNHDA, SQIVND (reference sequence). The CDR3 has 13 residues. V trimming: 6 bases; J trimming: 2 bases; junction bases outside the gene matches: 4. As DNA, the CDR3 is TGTGCCAGTAGGCCCGGGACAGCCTACGAGCAGTACTTC. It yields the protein CASRPGTAYEQYF.

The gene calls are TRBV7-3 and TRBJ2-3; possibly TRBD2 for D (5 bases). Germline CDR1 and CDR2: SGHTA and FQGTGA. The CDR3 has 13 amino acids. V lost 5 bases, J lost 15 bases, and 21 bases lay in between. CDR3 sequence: CASSQTRESRKYF. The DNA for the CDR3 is TGTGCCAGCAGCCAAACCCGGGAATCGAGGAAATATTTT. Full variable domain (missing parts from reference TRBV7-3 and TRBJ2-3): GAGVSQTPSNKVTEKGKYVELRCDPISGHTALYWYRQSLGQGPEFLIYFQGTGAADDSGLPNDRFFAVRPEGSVSTLKIQRTERGDSAVYLCASSQTRESRKYFGPGTRLTVL.

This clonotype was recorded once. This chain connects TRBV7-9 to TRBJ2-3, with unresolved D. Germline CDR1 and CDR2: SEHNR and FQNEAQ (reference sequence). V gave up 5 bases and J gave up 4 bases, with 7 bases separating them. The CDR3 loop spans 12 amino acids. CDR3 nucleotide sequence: TGTGCCAGCAGCCGGTATGCAGATACGCAGTATTTT. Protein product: CASSRYADTQYF.

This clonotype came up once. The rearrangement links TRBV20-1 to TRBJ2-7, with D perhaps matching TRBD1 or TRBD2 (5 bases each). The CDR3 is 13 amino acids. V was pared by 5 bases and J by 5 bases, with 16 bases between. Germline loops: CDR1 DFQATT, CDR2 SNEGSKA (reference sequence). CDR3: CSAPYQRGDEQYF. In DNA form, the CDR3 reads TGCAGTGCTCCCTATCAGAGGGGAGACGAGCAGTACTTC.

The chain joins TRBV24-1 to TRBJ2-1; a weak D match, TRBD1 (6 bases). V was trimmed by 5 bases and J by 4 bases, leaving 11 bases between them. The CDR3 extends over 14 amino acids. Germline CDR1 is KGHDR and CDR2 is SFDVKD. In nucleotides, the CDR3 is TGTGCCACCAGTGCCGCGGACAGTTACAATGAGCAGTTCTTC. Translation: CATSAADSYNEQFF.

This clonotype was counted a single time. In DNA, the CDR3 is TGCAGTGTACAGCGGGACAGCTCCTACAATGAGCAGTTCTTC. Encoded protein: CSVQRDSSYNEQFF. The chain carries TRBV20-1 and TRBJ2-1; D tentatively reads TRBD1 or TRBD2 (7 bases each). The CDR3 totals 14 residues. V lost 7 bases, J lost 0 bases, and 13 bases lay in between. Germline V gene lookup returns CDR1 DFQATT and CDR2 SNEGSKA (reference sequence).

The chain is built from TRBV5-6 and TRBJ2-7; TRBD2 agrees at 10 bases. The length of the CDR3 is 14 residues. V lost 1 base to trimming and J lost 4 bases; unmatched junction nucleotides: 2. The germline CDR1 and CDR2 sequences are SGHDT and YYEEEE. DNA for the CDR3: TGTGCCAGCAGCTTGCTAGCGGGAGCGTACGAGCAGTACTTC. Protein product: CASSLLAGAYEQYF.

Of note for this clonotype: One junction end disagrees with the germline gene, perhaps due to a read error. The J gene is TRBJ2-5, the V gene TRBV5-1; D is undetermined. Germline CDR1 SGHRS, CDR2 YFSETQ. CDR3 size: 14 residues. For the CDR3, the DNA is TGTGCCAGCAGCCCCTGGCGGTACCAAGAGACCCAGTACTTC. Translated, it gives CASSPWRYQETQYF.

This CDR3 reads CASSLQGAQETQYF. In DNA, the CDR3 is TGTGCCAGCAGTTTACAGGGGGCGCAGGAGACCCAGTACTTC. The rearrangement links TRBV2 to TRBJ2-5; the match to TRBD1 covers 9 bases. Germline V gene sequence: CDR1 SNHLY, CDR2 FYNNEI. V was clipped by 5 bases and J by 5 bases; unmatched bases: 6. The CDR3 loop spans 14 amino acids.

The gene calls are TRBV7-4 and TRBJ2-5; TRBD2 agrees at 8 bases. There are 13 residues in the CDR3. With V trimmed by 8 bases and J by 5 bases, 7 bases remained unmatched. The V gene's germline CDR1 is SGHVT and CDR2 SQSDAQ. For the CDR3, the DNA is TGTGCCAGCCGGGGACTAGTAGGTGAGACCCAGTACTTC. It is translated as CASRGLVGETQYF.

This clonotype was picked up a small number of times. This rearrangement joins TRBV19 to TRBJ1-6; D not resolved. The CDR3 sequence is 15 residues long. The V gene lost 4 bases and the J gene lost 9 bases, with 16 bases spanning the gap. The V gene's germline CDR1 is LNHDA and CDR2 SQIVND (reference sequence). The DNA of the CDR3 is TGTGCCAGTAGTACGGGCAGTAGTGAGATTTCACCCCTCCACTTT. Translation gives CASSTGSSEISPLHF.

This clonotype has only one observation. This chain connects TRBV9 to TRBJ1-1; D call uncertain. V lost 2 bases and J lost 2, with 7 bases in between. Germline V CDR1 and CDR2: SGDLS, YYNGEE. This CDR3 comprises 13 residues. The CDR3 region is CASSVLGNTEAFF. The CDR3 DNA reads TGTGCCAGCAGCGTCTTGGGTAACACTGAAGCTTTCTTT.

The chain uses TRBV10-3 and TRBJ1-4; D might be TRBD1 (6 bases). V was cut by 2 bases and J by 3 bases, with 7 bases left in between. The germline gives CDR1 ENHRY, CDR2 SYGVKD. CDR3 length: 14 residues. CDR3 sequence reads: CAISETGPNEKLFF. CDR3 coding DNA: TGTGCCATCAGTGAGACAGGGCCTAATGAAAAACTGTTTTTT.

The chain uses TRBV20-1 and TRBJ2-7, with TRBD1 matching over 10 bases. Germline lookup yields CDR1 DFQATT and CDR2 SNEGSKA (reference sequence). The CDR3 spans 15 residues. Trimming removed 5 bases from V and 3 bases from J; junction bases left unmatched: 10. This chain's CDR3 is CSAGDGQGDHYEQYF. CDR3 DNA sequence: TGCAGTGCTGGGGATGGACAGGGGGACCACTACGAGCAGTACTTC.

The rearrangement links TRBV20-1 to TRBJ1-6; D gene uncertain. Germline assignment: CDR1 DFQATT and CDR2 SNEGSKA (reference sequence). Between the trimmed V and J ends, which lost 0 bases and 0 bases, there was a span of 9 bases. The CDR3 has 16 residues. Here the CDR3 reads CSARDQRSSYNSPLHF. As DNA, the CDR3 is TGCAGTGCTAGAGATCAAAGGAGCTCCTATAATTCACCCCTCCACTTT.

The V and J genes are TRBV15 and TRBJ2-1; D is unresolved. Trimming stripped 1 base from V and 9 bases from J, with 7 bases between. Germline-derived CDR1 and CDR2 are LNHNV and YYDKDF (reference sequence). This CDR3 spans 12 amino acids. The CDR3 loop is CATSRGTGEQFF. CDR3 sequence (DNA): TGTGCCACCAGCAGAGGAACGGGTGAGCAGTTCTTC. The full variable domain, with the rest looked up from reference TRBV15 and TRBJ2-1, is DAMVIQNPRYQVTQFGKPVTLSCSQTLNHNVMYWYQQKSSQAPKLLFHYYDKDFNNEADTPDNFQSRRPNTSFCFLDIRSPGLGDTAMYLCATSRGTGEQFFGPGTRLTVL.

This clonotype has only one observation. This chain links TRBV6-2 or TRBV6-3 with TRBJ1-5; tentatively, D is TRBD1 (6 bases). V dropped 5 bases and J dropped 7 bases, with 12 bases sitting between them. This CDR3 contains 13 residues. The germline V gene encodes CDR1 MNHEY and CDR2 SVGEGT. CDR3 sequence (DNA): TGTGCCAGCAGTGAACAGGGTTGGCAGCCCCAGCATTTT. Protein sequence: CASSEQGWQPQHF.